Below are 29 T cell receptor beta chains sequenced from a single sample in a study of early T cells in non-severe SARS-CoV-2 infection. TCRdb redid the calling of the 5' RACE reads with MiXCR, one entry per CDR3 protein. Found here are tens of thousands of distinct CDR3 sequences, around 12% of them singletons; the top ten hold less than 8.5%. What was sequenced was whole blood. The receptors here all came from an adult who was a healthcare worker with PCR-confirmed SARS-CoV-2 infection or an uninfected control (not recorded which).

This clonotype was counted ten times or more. DNA for the CDR3: TGTGCCAGCAGCCGCACCTTCCTACAGGGGGGGGTTCTTAAATTGGAAAAACTGTTTTTT. It encodes CASSRTFLQGGVLKLEKLFF. The J gene is TRBJ1-4, the V gene TRBV6-5, with TRBD1 matching over 8 bases. This CDR3 has 20 residues. Germline V gene lookup returns CDR1 MNHEY and CDR2 SVGAGI. V was pared by 6 bases and J by 8 bases, with 26 bases of the junction left unmatched.

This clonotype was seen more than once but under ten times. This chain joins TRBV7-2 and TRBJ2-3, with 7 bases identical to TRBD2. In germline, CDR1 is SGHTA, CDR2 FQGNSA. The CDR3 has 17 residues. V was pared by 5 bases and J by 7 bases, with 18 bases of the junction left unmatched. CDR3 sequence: CASSPRPSGISRNTQYF. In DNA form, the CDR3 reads TGTGCCAGCAGCCCAAGGCCTAGCGGTATATCAAGAAATACGCAGTATTTT.

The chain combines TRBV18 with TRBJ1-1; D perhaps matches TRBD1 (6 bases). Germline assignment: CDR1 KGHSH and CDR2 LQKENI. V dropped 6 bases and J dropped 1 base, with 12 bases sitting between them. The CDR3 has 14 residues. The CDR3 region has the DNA TGTGCCAGCTCCAGGGACACAGGGAACACTGAAGCTTTCTTT. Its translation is CASSRDTGNTEAFF.

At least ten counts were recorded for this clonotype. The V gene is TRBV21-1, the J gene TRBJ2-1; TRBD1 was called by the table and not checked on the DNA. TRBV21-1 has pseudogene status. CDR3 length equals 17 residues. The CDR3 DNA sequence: TGTGCCAGCAGCGAAGTCGGGACCGGGCCCCCCTACAATGAGCAGTTCTTC. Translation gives CASSEVGTGPPYNEQFF.

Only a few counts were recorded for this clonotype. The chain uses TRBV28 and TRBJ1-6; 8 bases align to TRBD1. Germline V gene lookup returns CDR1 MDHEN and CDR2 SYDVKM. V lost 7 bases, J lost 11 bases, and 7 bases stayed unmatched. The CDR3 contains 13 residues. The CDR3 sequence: CASKDRDLTPLHF. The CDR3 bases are TGTGCCAGCAAGGACAGGGACCTGACACCCCTCCACTTT.

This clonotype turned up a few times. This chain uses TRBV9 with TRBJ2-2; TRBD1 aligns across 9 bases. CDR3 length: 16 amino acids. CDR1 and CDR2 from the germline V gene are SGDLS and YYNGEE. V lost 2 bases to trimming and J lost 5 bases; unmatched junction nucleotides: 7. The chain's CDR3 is CASSVGDRDWTGELFF. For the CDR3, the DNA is TGTGCCAGCAGCGTGGGGGACAGGGACTGGACCGGGGAGCTGTTTTTT.

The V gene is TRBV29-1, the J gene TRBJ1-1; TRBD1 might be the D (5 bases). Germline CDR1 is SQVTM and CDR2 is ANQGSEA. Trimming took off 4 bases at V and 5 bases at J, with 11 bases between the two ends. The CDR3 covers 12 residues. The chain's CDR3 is CSVGGRATEAFF. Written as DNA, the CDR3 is TGCAGCGTTGGGGGCAGGGCGACTGAAGCTTTCTTT.

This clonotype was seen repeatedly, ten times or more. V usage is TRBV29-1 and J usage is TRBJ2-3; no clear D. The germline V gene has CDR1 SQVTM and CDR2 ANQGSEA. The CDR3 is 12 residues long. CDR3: CSADLSTDTQYF. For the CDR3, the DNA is TGCAGTGCCGACCTTAGCACAGATACGCAGTATTTT.

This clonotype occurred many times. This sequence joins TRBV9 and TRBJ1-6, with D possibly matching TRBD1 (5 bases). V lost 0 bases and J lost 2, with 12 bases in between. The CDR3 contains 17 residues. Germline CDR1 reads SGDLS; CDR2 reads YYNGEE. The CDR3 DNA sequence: TGTGCCAGCAGCGTAGAGAGGGACGGGACCTATAATTCACCCCTCCACTTT. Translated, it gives CASSVERDGTYNSPLHF.

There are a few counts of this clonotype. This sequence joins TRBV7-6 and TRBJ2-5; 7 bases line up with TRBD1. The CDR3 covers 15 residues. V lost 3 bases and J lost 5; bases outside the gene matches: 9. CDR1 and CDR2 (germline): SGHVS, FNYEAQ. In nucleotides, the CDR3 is TGTGCCAGCAGCTTGTTTCTGGGACAGCCGGAGACCCAGTACTTC. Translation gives CASSLFLGQPETQYF.

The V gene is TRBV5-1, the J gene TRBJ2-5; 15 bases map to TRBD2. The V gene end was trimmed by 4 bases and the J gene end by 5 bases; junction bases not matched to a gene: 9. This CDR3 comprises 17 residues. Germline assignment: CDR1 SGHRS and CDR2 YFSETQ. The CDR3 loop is CASSQGLAGGLGETQYF. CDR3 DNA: TGCGCCAGCAGCCAGGGACTAGCGGGAGGTCTCGGGGAGACCCAGTACTTC.

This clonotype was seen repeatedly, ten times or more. The CDR3 DNA sequence: TGTGCCAGCAGTTATACCCTGGCAGGGGGCTACGAGCAGTACTTC. It codes for CASSYTLAGGYEQYF. The chain uses TRBV6-5 and TRBJ2-7; 7 nucleotides agree with TRBD1. The CDR3 consists of 15 residues. The germline V gene encodes CDR1 MNHEY and CDR2 SVGAGI. Germline trimming cut 3 bases from V and 3 bases from J; bases unmatched to any gene: 8.

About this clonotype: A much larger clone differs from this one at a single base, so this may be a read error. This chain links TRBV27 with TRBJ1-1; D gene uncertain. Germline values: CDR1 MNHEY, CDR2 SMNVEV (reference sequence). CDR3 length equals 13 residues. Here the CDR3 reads CASSLNPTFEASF. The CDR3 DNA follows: TGTGCCAGCAGTTTAAACCCGACATTTGAAGCTTCCTTT.

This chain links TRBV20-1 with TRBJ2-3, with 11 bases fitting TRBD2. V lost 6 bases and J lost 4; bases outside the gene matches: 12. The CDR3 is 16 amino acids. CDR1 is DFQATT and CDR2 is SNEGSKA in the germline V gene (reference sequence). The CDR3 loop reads CSALLLAGGEADTQYF. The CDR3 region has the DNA TGCAGTGCGCTCCTATTAGCGGGAGGGGAGGCAGATACGCAGTATTTT.

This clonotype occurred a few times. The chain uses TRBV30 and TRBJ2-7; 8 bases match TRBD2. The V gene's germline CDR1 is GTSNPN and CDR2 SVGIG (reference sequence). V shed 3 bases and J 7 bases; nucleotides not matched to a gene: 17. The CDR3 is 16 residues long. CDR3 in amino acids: CAWSISWREALVEQYF. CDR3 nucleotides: TGTGCCTGGAGCATCAGCTGGCGGGAGGCCCTCGTGGAGCAGTACTTC. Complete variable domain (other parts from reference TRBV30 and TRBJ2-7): SQTIHQWPATLVQPVGSPLSLECTVEGTSNPNLYWYRQAAGRGLQLLFYSVGIGQISSEVPQNLSASRPQDRQFILSSKKLLLSDSGFYLCAWSISWREALVEQYFGPGTRLTVT.

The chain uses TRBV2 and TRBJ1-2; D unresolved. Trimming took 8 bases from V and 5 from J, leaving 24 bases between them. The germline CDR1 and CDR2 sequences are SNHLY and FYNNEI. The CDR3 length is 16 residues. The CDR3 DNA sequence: TGTGCCAGCTTCCCTCCAGCCTTTAGGAGGAGTTATGGCTACACCTTC. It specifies CASFPPAFRRSYGYTF.

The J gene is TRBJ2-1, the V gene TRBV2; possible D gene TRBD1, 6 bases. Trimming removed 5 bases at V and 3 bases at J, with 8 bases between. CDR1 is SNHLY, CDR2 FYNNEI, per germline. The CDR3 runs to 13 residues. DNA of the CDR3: TGTGCCAGCAGTACGACAGGCTACAATGAGCAGTTCTTC. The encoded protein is CASSTTGYNEQFF.

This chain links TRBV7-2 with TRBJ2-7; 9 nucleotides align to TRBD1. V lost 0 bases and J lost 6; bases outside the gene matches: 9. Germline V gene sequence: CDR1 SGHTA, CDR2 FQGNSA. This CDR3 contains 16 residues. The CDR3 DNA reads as TGTGCCAGCAGCTTAGCCTCGGGACAGGGATATTCCGAGCAGTACTTC. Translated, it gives CASSLASGQGYSEQYF.

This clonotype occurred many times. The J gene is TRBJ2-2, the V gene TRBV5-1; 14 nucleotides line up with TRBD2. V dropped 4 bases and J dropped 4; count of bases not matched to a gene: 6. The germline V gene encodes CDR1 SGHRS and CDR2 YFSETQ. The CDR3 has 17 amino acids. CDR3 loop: CASSEGLAGDGTGELFF. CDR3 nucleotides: TGCGCCAGCAGCGAGGGACTAGCGGGAGATGGCACCGGGGAGCTGTTTTTT. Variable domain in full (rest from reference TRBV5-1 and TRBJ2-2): KAGVTQTPRYLIKTRGQQVTLSCSPISGHRSVSWYQQTPGQGLQFLFEYFSETQRNKGNFPGRFSGRQFSNSRSEMNVSTLELGDSALYLCASSEGLAGDGTGELFFGEGSRLTVL.

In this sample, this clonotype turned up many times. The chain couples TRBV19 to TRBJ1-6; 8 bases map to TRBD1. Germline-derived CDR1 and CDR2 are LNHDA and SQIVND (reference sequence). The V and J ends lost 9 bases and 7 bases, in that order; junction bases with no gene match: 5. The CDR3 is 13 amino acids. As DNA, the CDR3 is TGTGCCAGCTGGACAGGGCCAAATTCACCCCTCCACTTT. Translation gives CASWTGPNSPLHF.

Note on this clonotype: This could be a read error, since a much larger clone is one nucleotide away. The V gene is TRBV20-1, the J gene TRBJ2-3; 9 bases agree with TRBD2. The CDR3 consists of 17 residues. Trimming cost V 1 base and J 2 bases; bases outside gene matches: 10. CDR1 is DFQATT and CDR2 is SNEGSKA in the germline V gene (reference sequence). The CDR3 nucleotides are TGCAGTGCTAGAGGAGGGTCGGCTAGCGGGGACACAGATACGCAGTATTTT. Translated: CSARGGSASGDTDTQYF.

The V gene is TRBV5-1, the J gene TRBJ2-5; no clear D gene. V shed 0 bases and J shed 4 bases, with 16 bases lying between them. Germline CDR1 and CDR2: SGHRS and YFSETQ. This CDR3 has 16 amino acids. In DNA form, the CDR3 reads TGCGCCAGCAGCTTGGCCGGTCTTGGGGTCGGAGAGACCCAGTACTTC. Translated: CASSLAGLGVGETQYF.

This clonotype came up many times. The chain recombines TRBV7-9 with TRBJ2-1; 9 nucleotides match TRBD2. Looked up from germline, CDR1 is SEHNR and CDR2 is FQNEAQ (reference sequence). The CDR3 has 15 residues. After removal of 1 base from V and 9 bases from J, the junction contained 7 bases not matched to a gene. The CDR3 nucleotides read TGTGCCAGCAGCTTAGGCGGGAGGGCCTCTACTGAGCAGTTCTTC. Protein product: CASSLGGRASTEQFF.

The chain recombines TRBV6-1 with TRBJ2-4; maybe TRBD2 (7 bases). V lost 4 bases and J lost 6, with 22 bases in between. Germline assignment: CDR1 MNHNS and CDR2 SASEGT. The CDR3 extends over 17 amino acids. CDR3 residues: CASSGGGLRDRRNIQYF. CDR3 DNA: TGTGCCAGCAGTGGGGGGGGCCTCCGCGACAGGAGAAACATTCAGTACTTC.

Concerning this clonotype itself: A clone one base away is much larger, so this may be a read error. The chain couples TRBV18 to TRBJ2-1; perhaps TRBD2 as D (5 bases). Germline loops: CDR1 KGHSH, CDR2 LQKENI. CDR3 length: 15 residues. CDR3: CASSPTGSSYNEQSF. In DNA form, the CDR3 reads TGTGCCAGCTCACCGACGGGGAGCTCCTACAATGAGCAGTCCTTC.

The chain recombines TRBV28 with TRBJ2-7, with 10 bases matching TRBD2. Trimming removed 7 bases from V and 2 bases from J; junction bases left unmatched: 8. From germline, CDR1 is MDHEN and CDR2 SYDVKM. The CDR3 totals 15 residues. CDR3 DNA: TGTGCCAGCACCCTGGGGCTAGCGGGAGCCTACGAGCAGTACTTC. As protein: CASTLGLAGAYEQYF.

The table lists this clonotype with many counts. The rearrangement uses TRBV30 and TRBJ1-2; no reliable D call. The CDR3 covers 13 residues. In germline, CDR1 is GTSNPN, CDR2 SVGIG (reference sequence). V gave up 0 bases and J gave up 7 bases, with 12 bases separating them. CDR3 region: CAWSVRDTIGYTF. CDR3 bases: TGTGCCTGGAGTGTACGTGACACCATTGGCTACACCTTC.

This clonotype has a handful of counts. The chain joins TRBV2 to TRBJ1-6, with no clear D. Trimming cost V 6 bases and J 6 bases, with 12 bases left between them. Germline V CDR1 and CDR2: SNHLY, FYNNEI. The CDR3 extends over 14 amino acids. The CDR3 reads CASRGLPFNSPLHF. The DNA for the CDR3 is TGTGCCAGCAGGGGCCTTCCCTTTAATTCACCCCTCCACTTT.

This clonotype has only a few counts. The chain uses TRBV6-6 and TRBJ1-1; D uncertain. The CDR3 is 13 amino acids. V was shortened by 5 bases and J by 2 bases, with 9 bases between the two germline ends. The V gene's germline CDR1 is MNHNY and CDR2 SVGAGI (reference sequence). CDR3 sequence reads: CASSTPANTEAFF. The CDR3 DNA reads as TGTGCCAGCAGTACCCCCGCAAACACTGAAGCTTTCTTT.